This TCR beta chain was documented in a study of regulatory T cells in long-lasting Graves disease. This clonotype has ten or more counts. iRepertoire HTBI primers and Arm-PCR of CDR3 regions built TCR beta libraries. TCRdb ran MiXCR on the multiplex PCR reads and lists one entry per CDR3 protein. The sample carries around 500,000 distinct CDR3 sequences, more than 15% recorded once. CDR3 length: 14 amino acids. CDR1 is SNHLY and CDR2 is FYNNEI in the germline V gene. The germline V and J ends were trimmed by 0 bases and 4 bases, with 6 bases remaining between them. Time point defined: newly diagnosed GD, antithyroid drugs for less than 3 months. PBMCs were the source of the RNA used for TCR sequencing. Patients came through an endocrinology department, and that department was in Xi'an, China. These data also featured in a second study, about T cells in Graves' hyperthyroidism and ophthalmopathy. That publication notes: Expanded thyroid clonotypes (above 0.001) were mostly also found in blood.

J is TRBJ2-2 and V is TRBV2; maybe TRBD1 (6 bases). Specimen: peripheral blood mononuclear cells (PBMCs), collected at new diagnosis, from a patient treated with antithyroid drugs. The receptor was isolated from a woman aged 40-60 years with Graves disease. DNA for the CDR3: TGTGCCAGCAGTGAAGCGGGGGCCACCGGGGAGCTGTTTTTT. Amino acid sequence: CASSEAGATGELFF.